A selection of T cell receptor beta chains follows, all from one sample in a study of blood T cell repertoires in COVID-19. Sequencing was performed with immunoSEQ multiplex PCR; in TCRdb, only in-frame clones are kept and a portion is missing. The sample includes 470,000 or so clones, 87% of them seen just once. Sequencing was performed on PBMCs or T cells enriched from blood (not recorded which). These receptors were collected from a young woman with acute COVID-19. Each CDR3 is given with its conserved first and last residue. The order of the fields is D gene, clone size, CDR3 length, V gene, J gene, CDR3 DNA, CDR3 protein. D genes are given only for firm matches. A clone size is listed for some rows: how often the clone was seen (once, few, many), or a class if it is expanded.

d_call: .
clone_size: .
cdr3_length: 13
v_call: TRBV19
j_call: TRBJ2-7
cdr3_nt: TGTGCCAGTAGCCCCAGACAGGACTACGAGCAGTACTTC
cdr3_aa: CASSPRQDYEQYF

d_call: TRBD1
clone_size: .
cdr3_length: 14
v_call: TRBV19
j_call: TRBJ2-7
cdr3_nt: TGTGCCAGTAGTCTCCGGGACAGCTCCTACGAGCAGTACTTC
cdr3_aa: CASSLRDSSYEQYF

d_call: .
clone_size: .
cdr3_length: 13
v_call: TRBV3-1/TRBV3-2
j_call: TRBJ1-1
cdr3_nt: TGTGCCAGCAGCCAAGATGGGGGGACTGAAGCTTTCTTT
cdr3_aa: CASSQDGGTEAFF

d_call: .
clone_size: .
cdr3_length: 15
v_call: TRBV19
j_call: TRBJ1-6
cdr3_nt: TGTGCCAGTACTACGACAGGATTTCTACTTTCACCCCTCCACTTT
cdr3_aa: CASTTTGFLLSPLHF

d_call: .
clone_size: .
cdr3_length: 17
v_call: TRBV7-8
j_call: TRBJ1-4
cdr3_nt: TGTGCCAGCAGCTTAGGGGGCGGGGGACAAACTAATGAAAAACTGTTTTTT
cdr3_aa: CASSLGGGGQTNEKLFF

d_call: TRBD1
clone_size: .
cdr3_length: 13
v_call: TRBV6-2/TRBV6-3
j_call: TRBJ1-2
cdr3_nt: TGTGCCAGCAGTCGACAGGGGGACTATGGCTACACCTTC
cdr3_aa: CASSRQGDYGYTF

d_call: TRBD1
clone_size: .
cdr3_length: 15
v_call: TRBV19
j_call: TRBJ2-1
cdr3_nt: TGTGCCAGTAGTTATGACAGGGAATCCTACAATGAGCAGTTCTTC
cdr3_aa: CASSYDRESYNEQFF

d_call: .
clone_size: .
cdr3_length: 16
v_call: TRBV5-1
j_call: TRBJ1-2
cdr3_nt: TGCGCCAGCAGCTCGTCAGGGCAGGGCCTTGACTATGGCTACACCTTC
cdr3_aa: CASSSSGQGLDYGYTF

d_call: .
clone_size: .
cdr3_length: 14
v_call: TRBV11-2
j_call: TRBJ2-1
cdr3_nt: TGTGCCAGCAGCTTAGATTTCGCCTACAATGAGCAGTTCTTC
cdr3_aa: CASSLDFAYNEQFF

d_call: TRBD1
clone_size: .
cdr3_length: 12
v_call: TRBV29-1
j_call: TRBJ1-6
cdr3_nt: TGCAGCGTTAGGACAGGTGATTCACCCCTCCACTTT
cdr3_aa: CSVRTGDSPLHF

d_call: .
clone_size: .
cdr3_length: 15
v_call: TRBV6-5
j_call: TRBJ1-5
cdr3_nt: TGTGCCAGCAGTTACTCGACGGGGGGCGGTCAGCCCCAGCATTTT
cdr3_aa: CASSYSTGGGQPQHF

d_call: TRBD1
clone_size: once
cdr3_length: 13
v_call: TRBV15
j_call: TRBJ2-1
cdr3_nt: TGTGCCACCAGCAGGGACAGGGGCAGTGAGCAGTTCTTC
cdr3_aa: CATSRDRGSEQFF

d_call: .
clone_size: .
cdr3_length: 14
v_call: TRBV15
j_call: TRBJ1-1
cdr3_nt: TGTGCCACCAGCTCGCGGCGGGGGAGCACTGAAGCTTTCTTT
cdr3_aa: CATSSRRGSTEAFF

d_call: .
clone_size: .
cdr3_length: 12
v_call: TRBV27
j_call: TRBJ2-1
cdr3_nt: TGTGCCAGCAGACGGGAAAACAATGAGCAGTTCTTC
cdr3_aa: CASRRENNEQFF

d_call: .
clone_size: .
cdr3_length: 12
v_call: TRBV7-3
j_call: TRBJ2-7
cdr3_nt: TGTGCCAGCAGCTTAAGTCAGGGTGAGCAGTACTTC
cdr3_aa: CASSLSQGEQYF

d_call: .
clone_size: .
cdr3_length: 17
v_call: TRBV28
j_call: TRBJ1-2
cdr3_nt: TGTGCCAGCAGTTTAGGTGGAACAGCCCCCCCTCCCTATGGCTACACCTTC
cdr3_aa: CASSLGGTAPPPYGYTF

d_call: .
clone_size: .
cdr3_length: 15
v_call: TRBV19
j_call: TRBJ1-5
cdr3_nt: TGTGCCAGTAGTGATCAGGCAGGAAACAATCAGCCCCAGCATTTT
cdr3_aa: CASSDQAGNNQPQHF